The clone carrying this T cell receptor beta chain was observed once. The sample comes from a study of Ad26.COV2.S vaccination and SARS-CoV-2 variants. The treatment denotes: roughly 19 received Ad26.COV2.S at low or high dose, single or two shots; about 5 received placebo; per-sample allocation not given. Specimen acquisition occurred on day 63 following the initial vaccine or placebo injection. The CDR3 spans 13 residues. V lost 6 bases to trimming and J lost 5 bases, with 14 bases between them. Germline CDR1 reads SGHTA; CDR2 reads FQGTGA. Method: immunoSEQ multiplex PCR; TCRdb's copy keeps in-frame clones and lacks some. In the table there are some 460,000 clones, around 89% of which are singletons.

Here the sequenced sample was peripheral blood, taken in a trial of Ad26.COV2.S vaccine versus placebo. The chain is built from TRBV7-3 and TRBJ2-7, with a possible D match to TRBD2 (5 bases). This clonotype was sampled from a person between 18 and 65 years old who received the Ad26.COV2.S COVID-19 vaccine or a placebo. CDR3 loop: CASSSGNGHEQYF. CDR3 nucleotides: TGTGCCAGCAGTTCGGGGAACGGGCACGAGCAGTACTTC.